This paragraph covers one TCR beta chain sequence. The sample comes from a study of OX40 agonist ivuxolimab in advanced cancers. The overall study: Aged about 20 to 80 with a mean of approximately 57 years, they were under 85% male.

Method: immunoSEQ multiplex PCR; TCRdb's copy keeps in-frame clones and lacks some. The sample shows around 15,000 clones, roughly 79% of them seen only once. Germline CDR1 is LGHNA and CDR2 is YSLEER. The trim removed 0 bases at V and 2 bases at J, leaving 4 bases unmatched. The CDR3 totals 15 residues. The genes are TRBV4-3 and TRBJ2-7; TRBD1 agrees at 7 bases. This sequence originates from an adult with an advanced solid tumor such as melanoma, head and neck, liver or kidney cancer. The source was CD4+ or CD8+ T cells sorted from blood, collected in a trial of the OX40 agonist ivuxolimab. The CDR3 DNA reads as TGCGCCAGCAGCCAAGATTGGGACAGCGCCTACGAGCAGTACTTC. It specifies CASSQDWDSAYEQYF.